This TCR beta chain was sequenced in a study of beta chain features in type 1 diabetes. Study context: There were approximately 100,000,000 sorted cells examined across all samples. General study findings and limits: The study found moderately but significantly shorter TCRB CDR3s in all four CD4+ subsets of Type 1 diabetes patients.

The CDR3 loop spans 16 amino acids. Germline values: CDR1 SGHNT, CDR2 YYREEE (reference sequence). The V gene lost 2 bases and the J gene lost 0 bases, with 12 bases spanning the gap. Reverse transcribing all isolated RNA meant expressed TCRB transcripts were sequenced. Produced via immunoSEQ multiplex PCR; TCRdb's table is partial and in-frame only. The table includes about 640,000 clones, around 12% detected once. With respect to this clone: What it recognizes is unknown.

The sample consisted of naive CD4+ T cells from blood. The source of this sequence is a man aged 30 to 39 with type 1 diabetes. This chain connects TRBV5-4 to TRBJ1-3, with D possibly matching TRBD1 (5 bases). Written as DNA, the CDR3 is TGTGCCAGCAGCTTAGACAGAAGAAGCTCTGGAAACACCATATATTTT. Protein product: CASSLDRRSSGNTIYF.